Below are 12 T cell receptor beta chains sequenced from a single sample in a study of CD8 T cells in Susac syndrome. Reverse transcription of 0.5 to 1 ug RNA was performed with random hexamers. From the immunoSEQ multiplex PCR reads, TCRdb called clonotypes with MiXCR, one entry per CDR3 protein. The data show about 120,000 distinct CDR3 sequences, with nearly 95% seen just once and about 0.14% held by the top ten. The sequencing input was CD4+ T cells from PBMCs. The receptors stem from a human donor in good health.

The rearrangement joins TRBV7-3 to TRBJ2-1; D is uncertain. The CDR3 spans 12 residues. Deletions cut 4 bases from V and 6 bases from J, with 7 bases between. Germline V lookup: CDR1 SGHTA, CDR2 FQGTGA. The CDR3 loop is CASSSSLNEQFF. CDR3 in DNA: TGTGCCAGCAGCTCCTCACTCAATGAGCAGTTCTTC.

CDR3 amino acids: CATSDVHGDTQYF. CDR3 bases: TGTGCCACCAGTGATGTACACGGGGATACGCAGTATTTT. The rearrangement uses TRBV24-1 and TRBJ2-3; D call uncertain. The V and J ends lost 3 bases and 6 bases respectively, with 9 bases between them. The germline V gene has CDR1 KGHDR and CDR2 SFDVKD. There are 13 residues in the CDR3.

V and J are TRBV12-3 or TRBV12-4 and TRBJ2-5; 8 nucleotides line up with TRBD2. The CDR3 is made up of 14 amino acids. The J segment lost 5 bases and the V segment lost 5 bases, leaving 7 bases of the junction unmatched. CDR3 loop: CASSPGGAGETQYF. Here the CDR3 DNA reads TGTGCCAGCAGTCCCGGGGGGGCTGGGGAGACCCAGTACTTC.

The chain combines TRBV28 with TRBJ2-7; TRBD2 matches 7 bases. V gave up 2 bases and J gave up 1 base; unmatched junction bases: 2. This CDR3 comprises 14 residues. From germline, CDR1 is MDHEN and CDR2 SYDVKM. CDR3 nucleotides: TGTGCCAGCAGTTTAGGACTAGGGTCCTACGAGCAGTACTTC. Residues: CASSLGLGSYEQYF.

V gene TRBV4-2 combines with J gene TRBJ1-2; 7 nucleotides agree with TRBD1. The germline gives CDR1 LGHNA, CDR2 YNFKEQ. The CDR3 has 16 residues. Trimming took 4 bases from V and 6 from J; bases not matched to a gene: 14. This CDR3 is CASSPGTALAYDGYTF. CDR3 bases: TGTGCCAGCAGCCCGGGGACAGCTCTCGCGTATGATGGCTACACCTTC.

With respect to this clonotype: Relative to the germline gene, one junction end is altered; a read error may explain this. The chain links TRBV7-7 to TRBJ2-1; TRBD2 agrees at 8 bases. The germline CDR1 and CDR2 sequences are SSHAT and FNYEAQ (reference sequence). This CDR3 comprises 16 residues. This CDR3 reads CASSSFTSGGNNEQFF. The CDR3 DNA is TGTGCTAGCAGCTCCTTTACTAGCGGAGGGAACAATGAGCAGTTCTTC.

CDR3: CASSLELAALNEQFF. The CDR3 DNA sequence: TGTGCCAGCAGCTTGGAGCTAGCGGCCCTCAATGAGCAGTTCTTC. The chain uses TRBV5-4 and TRBJ2-1; TRBD2 agrees at 7 bases. Germline values: CDR1 SGHNT, CDR2 YYREEE (reference sequence). V trimming: 0 bases; J trimming: 6 bases; junction bases outside the gene matches: 6. CDR3 length: 15 amino acids.

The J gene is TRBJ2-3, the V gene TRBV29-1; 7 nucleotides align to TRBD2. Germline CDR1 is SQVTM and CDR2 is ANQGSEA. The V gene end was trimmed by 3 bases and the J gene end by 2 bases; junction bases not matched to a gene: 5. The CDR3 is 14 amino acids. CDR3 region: CSVDPAGITDTQYF. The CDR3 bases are TGCAGCGTTGACCCAGCGGGGATCACAGATACGCAGTATTTT.

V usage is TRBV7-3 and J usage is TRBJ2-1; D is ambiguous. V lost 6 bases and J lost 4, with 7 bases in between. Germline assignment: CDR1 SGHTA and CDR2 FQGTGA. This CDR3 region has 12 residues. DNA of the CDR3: TGTGCCAGCAGTCTACCTTACAATGAGCAGTTCTTC. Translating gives CASSLPYNEQFF.

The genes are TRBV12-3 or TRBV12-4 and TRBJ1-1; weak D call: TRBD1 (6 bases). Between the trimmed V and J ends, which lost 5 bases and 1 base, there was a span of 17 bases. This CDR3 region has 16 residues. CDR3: CASSPGGGPRNTEAFF. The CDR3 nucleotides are TGTGCCAGCAGTCCCGGGGGGGGGCCTCGGAACACTGAAGCTTTCTTT.

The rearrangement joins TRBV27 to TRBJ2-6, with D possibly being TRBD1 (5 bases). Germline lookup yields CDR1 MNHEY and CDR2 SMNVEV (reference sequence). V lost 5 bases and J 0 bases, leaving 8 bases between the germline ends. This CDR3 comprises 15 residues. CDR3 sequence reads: CASSPGYSGANVLTF. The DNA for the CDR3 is TGTGCCAGCAGTCCAGGGTACTCTGGGGCCAACGTCCTGACTTTC.

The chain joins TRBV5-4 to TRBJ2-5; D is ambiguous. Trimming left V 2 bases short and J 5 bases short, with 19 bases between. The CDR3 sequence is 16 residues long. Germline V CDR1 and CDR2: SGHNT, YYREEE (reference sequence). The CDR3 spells CASSLGSTVPGETQYF. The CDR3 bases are TGTGCCAGCAGCTTAGGATCAACGGTCCCCGGGGAGACCCAGTACTTC.